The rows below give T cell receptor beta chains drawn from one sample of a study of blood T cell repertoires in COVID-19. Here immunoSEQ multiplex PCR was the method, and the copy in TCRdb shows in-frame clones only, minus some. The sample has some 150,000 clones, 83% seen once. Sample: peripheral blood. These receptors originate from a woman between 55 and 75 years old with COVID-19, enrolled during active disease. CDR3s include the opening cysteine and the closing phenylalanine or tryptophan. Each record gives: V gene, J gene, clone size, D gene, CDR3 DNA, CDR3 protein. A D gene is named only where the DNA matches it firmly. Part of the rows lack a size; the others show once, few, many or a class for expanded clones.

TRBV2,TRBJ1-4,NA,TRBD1,TGTGCCAGCAAACGGGACAGGGGCGGCGAAAAACTGTTTTTT,CASKRDRGGEKLFF
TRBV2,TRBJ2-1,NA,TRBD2,TGTGCCAGCAGTAACGGGACTAGCGGGGATAATGAGCAGTTCTTC,CASSNGTSGDNEQFF
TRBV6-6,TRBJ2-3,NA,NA,TGTGCCAGCAGTCCCTTCAGAAGTCGCCCCGCTAGGGATACGCAGTATTTT,CASSPFRSRPARDTQYF
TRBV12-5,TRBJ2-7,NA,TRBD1,TGTGCTAGTGGTCTCGGGACAGGTTACGAGCAGTACTTC,CASGLGTGYEQYF
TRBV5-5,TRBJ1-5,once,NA,TGTGCCAGCAGCAGGGACACTTATAGCAATCAGCCCCAGCATTTT,CASSRDTYSNQPQHF
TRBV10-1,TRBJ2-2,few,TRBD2,TGCGCCAGCAGTGAAGCGGGGGCTAACACCGGGGAGCTGTTTTTT,CASSEAGANTGELFF
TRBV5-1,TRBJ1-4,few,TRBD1,TGCGCCAGCAGCGGGACAGGGGGCCAGCTGGTAGAAAAACTGTTTTTT,CASSGTGGQLVEKLFF
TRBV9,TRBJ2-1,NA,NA,TGTGCCAGCAGCGTAGAGCGGCGGGGGCCCAATGAGCAGTTCTTC,CASSVERRGPNEQFF
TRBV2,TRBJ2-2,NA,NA,TGTGCCAGCAGTGATTTCGGGGGACCGACCGGGGAGCTGTTTTTT,CASSDFGGPTGELFF
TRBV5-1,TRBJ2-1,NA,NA,TGCGCCAGCAGCTGGGACACGACATCTCAGTTCTTC,CASSWDTTSQFF
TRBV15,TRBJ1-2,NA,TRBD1,TGTGCCACCAGCGGGGGACAGCCTAACTATGGCTACACCTTC,CATSGGQPNYGYTF
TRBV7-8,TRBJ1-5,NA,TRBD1,TGTGCCAGCAGCAATAAACCGGGCCAGGGGGCCAATCAGCCCCAGCATTTT,CASSNKPGQGANQPQHF
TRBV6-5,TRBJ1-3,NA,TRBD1,TGTGCCAGCAGCCTGGACAGGGGCTCTGGAAACACCATATATTTT,CASSLDRGSGNTIYF
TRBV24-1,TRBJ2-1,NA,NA,TGTGCCACCAGCCTAGGGGGCTCCTACAATGAGCAGTTCTTC,CATSLGGSYNEQFF
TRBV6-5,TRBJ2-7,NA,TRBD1,TGTGCCAGCAGTTACTCCCCCGGGACAGCCTACGAGCAGTACTTC,CASSYSPGTAYEQYF
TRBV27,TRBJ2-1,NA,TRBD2,TGTGCCAGCAGTTTTGCGGGAGGGAGGTACAATGAGCAGTTCTTC,CASSFAGGRYNEQFF
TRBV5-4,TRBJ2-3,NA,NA,TGTGCCAGCAGCTTGCGGGGAGATACGCAGTATTTT,CASSLRGDTQYF
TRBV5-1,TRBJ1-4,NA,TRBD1,TGCGCCAGCAGCTGGACAGGGTTAAATGAAAAACTGTTTTTT,CASSWTGLNEKLFF
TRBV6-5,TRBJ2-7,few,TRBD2,TGTGCCGCGGGACTAGCGGGAACGCGGCCCGAGCAGTACTTC,CAAGLAGTRPEQYF
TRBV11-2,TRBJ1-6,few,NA,TGTGCCAGCAGCCAACGGGAGGGTCGGAATTCACCCCTCCACTTT,CASSQREGRNSPLHF
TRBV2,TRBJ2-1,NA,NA,TGTGCCAGCAGTGAAGCACAGGGTAGGACCTACAATGAGCAGTTCTTC,CASSEAQGRTYNEQFF
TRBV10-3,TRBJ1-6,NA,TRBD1,TGTGCCATCAGTGAGAAGGGGGCGCCGGCACCCCTCCACTTT,CAISEKGAPAPLHF
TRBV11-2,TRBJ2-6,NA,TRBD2,TGTGCCAGCAGCTTAAGCGGGGGTACTGGGGCCAACGTCCTGACTTTC,CASSLSGGTGANVLTF
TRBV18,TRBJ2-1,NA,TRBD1,TGTGCCAGCTCCGTAGAGAGGACAGGGGGCAGTGAGCAGTTCTTC,CASSVERTGGSEQFF
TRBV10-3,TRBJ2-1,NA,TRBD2,TGTGCCATCAGCCGACTAGCGAGCTCCTACAATGAGCAGTTCTTC,CAISRLASSYNEQFF
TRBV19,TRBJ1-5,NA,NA,TGTGCCAGTACTATACGGGGAGGTCAGCCCCAGCATTTT,CASTIRGGQPQHF